Described below is a single T cell receptor (beta chain) sequence and its context. The record originates from a study of blood T cell repertoires in COVID-19. Across the study: Some COVID-19 samples were acute and others convalescent; all came from the United States, Italy and Spain. PBMCs, B-cell-depleted T cells, or T cells provided the cDNA or gDNA that made up the material.

Original processing methods: By means of reference gene primer amplification, nucleated cell counts were estimated. Assay: immunoSEQ multiplex PCR; the TCRdb copy retains only in-frame clones and omits some. The DNA was the basis for D and trimming; V, J and clone size are from that table. The sample includes roughly 250,000 clones, approximately 80% of them seen just once. Germline-derived CDR1 and CDR2 are SGHNT and YYREEE (reference sequence). This CDR3 is built from 15 residues. Trimming cost V 5 bases and J 7 bases; bases outside gene matches: 14. The chain uses TRBV5-4 and TRBJ1-1, with TRBD1 matching over 7 bases. The sequencing sample was made of peripheral blood. This TCR was sampled from a woman in her forties or fifties with acute or convalescent COVID-19. CDR3 nucleotides: TGTGCCAGCAGACCCGAGACAGGGATCAATCTTGAAGCTTTCTTT. It yields the protein CASRPETGINLEAFF.